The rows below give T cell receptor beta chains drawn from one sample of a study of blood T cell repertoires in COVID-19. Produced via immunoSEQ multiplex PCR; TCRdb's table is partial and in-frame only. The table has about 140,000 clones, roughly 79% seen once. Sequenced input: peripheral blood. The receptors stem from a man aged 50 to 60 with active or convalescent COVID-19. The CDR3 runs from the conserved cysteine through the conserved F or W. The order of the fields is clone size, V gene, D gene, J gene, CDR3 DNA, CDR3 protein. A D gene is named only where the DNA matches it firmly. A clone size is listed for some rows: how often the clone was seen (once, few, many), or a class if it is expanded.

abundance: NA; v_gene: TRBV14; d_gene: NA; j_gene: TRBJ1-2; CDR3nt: TGTGCCAGCAGCCAAGATCCGCCAGGGGAAGACTATGGCTACACCTTC; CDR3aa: CASSQDPPGEDYGYTF
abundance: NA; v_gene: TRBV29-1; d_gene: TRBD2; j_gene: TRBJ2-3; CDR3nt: TGCAGCGTTGAGGGACTAGCAGGCACAGATACGCAGTATTTT; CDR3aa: CSVEGLAGTDTQYF
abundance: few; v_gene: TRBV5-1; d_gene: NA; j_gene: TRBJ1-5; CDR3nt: TGCGCCAGCAGCTTGGGGGGGGGCAATCAGCCCCAGCATTTT; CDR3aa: CASSLGGGNQPQHF
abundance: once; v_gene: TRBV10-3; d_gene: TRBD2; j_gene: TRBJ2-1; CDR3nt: TGTGCCATGAGAGGTGGGGCGGGGGATATAATTAACAATGAGCAGTTCTTC; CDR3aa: CAMRGGAGDIINNEQFF
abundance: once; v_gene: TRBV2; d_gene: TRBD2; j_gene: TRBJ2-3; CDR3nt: TGTGCCAGCAGGGTTCTAGCGGGAGGTTGGGATACGCAGTATTTT; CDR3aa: CASRVLAGGWDTQYF
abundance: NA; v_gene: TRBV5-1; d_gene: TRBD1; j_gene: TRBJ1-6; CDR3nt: TGCGCCAGCAGCTGGACAGGGACAAATAATTCACCCCTCCACTTT; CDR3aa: CASSWTGTNNSPLHF
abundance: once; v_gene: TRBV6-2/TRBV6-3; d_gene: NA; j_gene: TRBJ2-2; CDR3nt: TGTGCCAGCAGTTACCGCGGACAGAACACCGGGGAGCTGTTTTTT; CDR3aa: CASSYRGQNTGELFF
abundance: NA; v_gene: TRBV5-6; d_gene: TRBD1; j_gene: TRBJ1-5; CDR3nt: TGTGCCAGCAGCTCGGGACAGGGGGTTTTTCAGCCCCAGCATTTT; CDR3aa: CASSSGQGVFQPQHF
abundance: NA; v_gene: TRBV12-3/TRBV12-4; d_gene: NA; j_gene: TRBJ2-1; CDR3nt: TGTGCCAGCAGGACCTCGGCCGGGGAGCAGTTCTTC; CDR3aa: CASRTSAGEQFF
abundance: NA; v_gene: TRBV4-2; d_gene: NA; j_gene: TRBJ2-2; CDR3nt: TGTGCCAGCAGCCAAGGACTGAACACCGGGGAGCTGTTTTTT; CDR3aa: CASSQGLNTGELFF
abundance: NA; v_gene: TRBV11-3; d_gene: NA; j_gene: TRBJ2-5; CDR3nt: TGTGCCAGCAGCTTAGATAGCCATCTTGGGGAGACCCAGTACTTC; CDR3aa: CASSLDSHLGETQYF
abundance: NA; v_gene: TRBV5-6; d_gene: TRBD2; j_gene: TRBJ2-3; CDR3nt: TGTGCCAGCAGTTCTCTAGCGGGATCAGATACGCAGTATTTT; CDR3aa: CASSSLAGSDTQYF
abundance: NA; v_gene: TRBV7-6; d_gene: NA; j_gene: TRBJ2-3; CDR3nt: TGTGCCAGCAGCCGAATAGCTGGAGGGAGGATATCTAGCACAGATACGCAGTATTTT; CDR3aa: CASSRIAGGRISSTDTQYF
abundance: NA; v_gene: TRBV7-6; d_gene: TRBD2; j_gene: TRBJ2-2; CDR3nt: TGTGCCAGCAGCTTAGCAGCACTAGCGGCACAAACGAACACCGGGGAGCTGTTTTTT; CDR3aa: CASSLAALAAQTNTGELFF
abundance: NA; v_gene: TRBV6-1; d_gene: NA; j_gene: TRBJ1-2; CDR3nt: TGTGCCAGCAGTGAGACAGTTAACTATGGCTACACCTTC; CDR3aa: CASSETVNYGYTF
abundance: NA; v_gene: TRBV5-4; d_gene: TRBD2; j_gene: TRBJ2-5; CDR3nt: TGTGCCAGCGGCCTAGCGGGGAATCAAGAGACCCAGTACTTC; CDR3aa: CASGLAGNQETQYF
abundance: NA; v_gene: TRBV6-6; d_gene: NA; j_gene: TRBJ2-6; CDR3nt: TGTGCCAGCAGTCCCCCTTCGGGTCTGATCTCTGGGGCCAACGTCCTGACTTTC; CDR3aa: CASSPPSGLISGANVLTF
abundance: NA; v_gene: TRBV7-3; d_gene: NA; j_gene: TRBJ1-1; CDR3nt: TGTGCCAGCAGCTTAATGGCAGGGAATATTGAAGCTTTCTTT; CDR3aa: CASSLMAGNIEAFF
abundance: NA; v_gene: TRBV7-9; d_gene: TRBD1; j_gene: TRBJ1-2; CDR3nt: TGTGCCAGCAGGGGACAGGGGGCTGATGGCTACACCTTC; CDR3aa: CASRGQGADGYTF
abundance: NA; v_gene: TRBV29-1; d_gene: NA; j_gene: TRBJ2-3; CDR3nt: TGCAGCGTGACGGGGATGGGAAGAGCGGAACGGCCCCCAGATACGCAGTATTTT; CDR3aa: CSVTGMGRAERPPDTQYF
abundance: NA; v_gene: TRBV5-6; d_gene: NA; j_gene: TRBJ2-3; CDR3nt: TGTGCCAGCAGCTTGGCTCCGGGTGGTCCGGGAGATACGCAGTATTTT; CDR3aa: CASSLAPGGPGDTQYF
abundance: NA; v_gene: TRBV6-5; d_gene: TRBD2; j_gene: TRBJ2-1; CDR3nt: TGTGCCAGCACCCTCGGGCTAGCGGGCAGTGAGCAGTTCTTC; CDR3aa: CASTLGLAGSEQFF